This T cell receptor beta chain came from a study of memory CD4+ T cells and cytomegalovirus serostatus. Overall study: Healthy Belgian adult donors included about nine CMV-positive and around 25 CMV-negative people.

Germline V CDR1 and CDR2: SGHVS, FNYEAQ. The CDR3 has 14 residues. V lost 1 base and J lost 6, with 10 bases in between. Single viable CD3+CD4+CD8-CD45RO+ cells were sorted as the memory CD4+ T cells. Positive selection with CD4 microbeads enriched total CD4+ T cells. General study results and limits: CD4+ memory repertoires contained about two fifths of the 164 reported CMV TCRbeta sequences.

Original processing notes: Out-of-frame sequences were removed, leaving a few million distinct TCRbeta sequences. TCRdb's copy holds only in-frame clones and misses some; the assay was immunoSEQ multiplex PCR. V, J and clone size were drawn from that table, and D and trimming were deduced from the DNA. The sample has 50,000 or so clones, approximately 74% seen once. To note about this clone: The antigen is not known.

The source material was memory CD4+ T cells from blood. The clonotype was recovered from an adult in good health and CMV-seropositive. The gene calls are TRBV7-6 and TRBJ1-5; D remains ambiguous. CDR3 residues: CASSLVLGGQPQHF. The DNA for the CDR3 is TGTGCCAGCAGCTTAGTTTTGGGAGGTCAGCCCCAGCATTTT.